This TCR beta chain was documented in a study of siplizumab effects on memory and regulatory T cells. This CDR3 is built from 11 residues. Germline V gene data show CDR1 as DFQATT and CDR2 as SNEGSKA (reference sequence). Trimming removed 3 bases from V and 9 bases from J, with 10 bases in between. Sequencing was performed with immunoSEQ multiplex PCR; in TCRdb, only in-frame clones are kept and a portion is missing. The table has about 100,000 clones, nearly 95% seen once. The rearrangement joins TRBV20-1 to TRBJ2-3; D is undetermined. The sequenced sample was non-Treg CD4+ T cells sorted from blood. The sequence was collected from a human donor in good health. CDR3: CSASMSDTQYF. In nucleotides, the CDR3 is TGCAGTGCTAGCATGTCCGACACGCAGTATTTT.